These 16 T cell receptor beta chains came from one sample sequenced in a study of OX40 agonist ivuxolimab in advanced cancers. Produced via immunoSEQ multiplex PCR; TCRdb's table is partial and in-frame only. The table has about 80,000 clones, more than 75% seen once. The sequences come from CD4+ or CD8+ T cells sorted from blood, collected in a trial of the OX40 agonist ivuxolimab. The receptor source for this set is an adult with an advanced solid tumor such as melanoma, head and neck, liver or kidney cancer.

The chain couples TRBV13 to TRBJ2-7; D tentatively fits TRBD1 or TRBD2 (5 bases each). Germline lookup yields CDR1 PRHDT and CDR2 FYEKMQ (reference sequence). The V end lost 5 bases, the J end lost 2 bases, and 13 bases lay between the germline ends. The CDR3 contains 14 residues. Written as DNA, the CDR3 is TGTGCCAGCAGCCCCCCCCAGGGACCCTACGAGCAGTACTTC. Residues: CASSPPQGPYEQYF.

The CDR3 protein is CASSYPSGGDLSNQETQYF. Written as DNA, the CDR3 is TGTGCCAGCAGCTACCCTAGCGGGGGGGACCTTTCTAACCAAGAGACCCAGTACTTC. The chain employs TRBV7-2 and TRBJ2-5, with 12 bases that match TRBD2. Germline CDR1 and CDR2: SGHTA and FQGNSA. J lost 0 bases, V lost 4 bases, and 12 bases had no gene match. This CDR3 region has 19 residues. Full variable domain (missing parts from reference TRBV7-2 and TRBJ2-5): GAGVSQSPSNKVTEKGKDVELRCDPISGHTALYWYRQSLGQGLEFLIYFQGNSAPDKSGLPSDRFSAERTGGSVSTLTIQRTQQEDSAVYLCASSYPSGGDLSNQETQYFGPGTRLLVL.

J is TRBJ1-1 and V is TRBV9; D remains unclear. The CDR3 contains 13 residues. V was pared by 4 bases and J by 5 bases, with 12 bases between. From germline, CDR1 is SGDLS and CDR2 YYNGEE. CDR3 loop: CASSSTAETEAFF. CDR3 coding DNA: TGTGCCAGCAGCTCAACAGCGGAAACTGAAGCTTTCTTT. The complete variable domain, with remaining parts taken from reference TRBV9 and TRBJ1-1, reads DSGVTQTPKHLITATGQRVTLRCSPRSGDLSVYWYQQSLDQGLQFLIQYYNGEERAKGNILERFSAQQFPDLHSELNLSSLELGDSALYFCASSSTAETEAFFGQGTRLTVV.

The CDR3 DNA reads as TGTGCCAGCAGCCAAGAGCGGCGGGAGGATTCACCCCTCCACTTT. Its protein product is CASSQERREDSPLHF. The chain has TRBV4-2 and TRBJ1-6; D unclear. V lost 0 bases to trimming and J lost 8 bases, with 11 bases between them. Germline loops: CDR1 LGHNA, CDR2 YNFKEQ. This CDR3 has 15 amino acids.

The V call is TRBV5-1, the J call TRBJ2-7, with 7 bases that match TRBD1. Per germline, CDR1 SGHRS and CDR2 YFSETQ. The junction had 4 bases not matched to a gene; V was cut back by 4 bases and J by 6 bases. The CDR3 is 12 amino acids. CDR3 bases: TGCGCCAGCAGCGAGGGGGCCGGCGAGCAGTACTTC. Translation: CASSEGAGEQYF.

The CDR3 sequence: CASSAGVRGYNEQFF. DNA for the CDR3: TGTGCCAGCAGCGCGGGGGTAAGAGGCTACAATGAGCAGTTCTTC. This rearrangement joins TRBV9 to TRBJ2-1; D might be TRBD2 (6 bases). The CDR3 covers 15 residues. V lost 3 bases and J lost 3, with 13 bases in between. CDR1 is SGDLS, CDR2 YYNGEE, per germline.

The CDR3: CASSSDTRGYGYTF. CDR3 in DNA: TGTGCCAGCAGTTCTGACACCCGTGGCTATGGCTACACCTTC. The chain uses TRBV6-6 and TRBJ1-2; no definite D call. The CDR3 has 14 residues. Between the trimmed V and J ends, which lost 4 bases and 4 bases, there was a span of 13 bases. Germline V gene data show CDR1 as MNHNY and CDR2 as SVGAGI (reference sequence).

The CDR3, as DNA: TGTGCCAGCTCACCACCGGGTAGCACAGATACGCAGTATTTT. It yields the protein CASSPPGSTDTQYF. The chain has TRBV18 and TRBJ2-3; no firm D call. V was clipped by 0 bases and J by 0 bases, with 4 bases between them. Looked up from germline, CDR1 is KGHSH and CDR2 is LQKENI. CDR3 length equals 14 residues.

This clone was found once. The rearrangement joins TRBV11-3 to TRBJ2-3, with 8 nucleotides matching TRBD1. The germline CDR1 and CDR2 sequences are SGHNT and YENEEA. V dropped 5 bases and J dropped 4; count of bases not matched to a gene: 8. This CDR3 is built from 15 residues. CDR3 loop: CASSLDRAFADTQYF. Here the CDR3 DNA reads TGTGCCAGCAGCCTGGACAGGGCGTTTGCAGATACGCAGTATTTT.

As concerns this clone: The CDR3 ends on some other residue instead of the conserved phenylalanine or tryptophan, so this is likely a read error. The genes are TRBV6-1 and TRBJ1-6; perhaps TRBD1 as D (5 bases). The CDR3 spans 15 residues. V was clipped by 8 bases and J by 7 bases, with 18 bases between them. Germline V gives CDR1 MNHNS, CDR2 SASEGT. In DNA, the CDR3 is TGTGCCAGCGTACGAGATGCAGGGCGGAATTCACCCCTCCACCTT. It encodes CASVRDAGRNSPLHL.

The rearrangement uses TRBV19 and TRBJ2-5; a possible D gene is TRBD2 (5 bases). The germline V gene has CDR1 LNHDA and CDR2 SQIVND (reference sequence). The CDR3 has 15 residues. The germline V and J ends were trimmed by 3 bases and 3 bases, with 14 bases remaining between them. This CDR3 reads CASSILTGGEETQYF. The CDR3 DNA reads as TGTGCCAGTAGTATCCTAACTGGAGGAGAAGAGACCCAGTACTTC.

The genes are TRBV6-6 and TRBJ1-4; D may be TRBD1 (6 bases). CDR3 length equals 14 residues. V lost 5 bases to trimming and J lost 6 bases, with 13 bases between them. Germline assignment: CDR1 MNHNY and CDR2 SVGAGI (reference sequence). Here the CDR3 reads CASSNTQGHEKLFF. The CDR3 DNA is TGTGCCAGCAGTAACACACAGGGCCATGAAAAACTGTTTTTT.

The chain employs TRBV9 and TRBJ1-2; D not resolved. CDR1 is SGDLS and CDR2 is YYNGEE in the germline V gene. The CDR3 runs to 12 residues. With 3 bases removed from V and 13 bases from J, the gap between germline ends came to 16 bases. The CDR3 coding sequence is TGTGCCAGCAGCGGAAAATCCGGGATCGGCACCTTC. This encodes CASSGKSGIGTF.

This clone is a singleton in its sample. This chain connects TRBV5-1 to TRBJ2-2; D is ambiguous. V lost 5 bases and J 0 bases, leaving 5 bases between the germline ends. Germline lookup yields CDR1 SGHRS and CDR2 YFSETQ. This CDR3 region has 13 residues. CDR3 protein: CASRPTNTGELFF. The CDR3 DNA reads TGCGCCAGCAGACCAACGAACACCGGGGAGCTGTTTTTT.

The V and J genes are TRBV4-2 and TRBJ2-2; D tentatively fits TRBD1 or TRBD2 (5 bases each). V lost 0 bases and J lost 4, with 12 bases in between. The CDR3 runs to 16 residues. Germline CDR1 reads LGHNA; CDR2 reads YNFKEQ. The CDR3 sequence is CASSQDSGLATGELFF. CDR3 in DNA: TGTGCCAGCAGCCAAGATTCAGGGCTAGCCACCGGGGAGCTGTTTTTT.

This clone was recorded once. The CDR3 DNA follows: TGTGCCAGCAGCCAAGACCCGGACAGGGACCCCTCTGGCTACACCTTC. Translation gives CASSQDPDRDPSGYTF. The V and J genes are TRBV4-2 and TRBJ1-2; 8 nucleotides match TRBD1. CDR1 is LGHNA and CDR2 is YNFKEQ in the germline V gene. There are 16 residues in the CDR3. V dropped 0 bases and J dropped 7; count of bases not matched to a gene: 10.